This T cell receptor beta chain was profiled in a study of early T cells in non-severe SARS-CoV-2 infection. This clonotype has ten or more counts. Tagging with unique molecular identifiers was applied to individual cDNA molecules. In TCRdb, the 5' RACE reads were re-called with MiXCR into one record per CDR3 protein. In the table there are some 34,000 distinct CDR3 sequences, 9.9% of which are singletons. The germline V gene encodes CDR1 MDHEN and CDR2 SYDVKM. This CDR3 region has 14 residues. The V and J ends lost 5 bases and 8 bases respectively, with 18 bases between them. The source of this sequence is an adult who was a healthcare worker with PCR-confirmed SARS-CoV-2 infection or an uninfected control (not recorded which). What was sequenced was whole blood. The V call is TRBV28, the J call TRBJ1-2, with D maybe TRBD1 (5 bases). Here the CDR3 reads CASSPGTNRRGYTF. CDR3 nucleotides: TGTGCCAGCAGTCCCGGGACGAACCGGCGAGGCTACACCTTC.